The 6 T cell receptor beta chains below all came from one sample that was sequenced in a study of cytomegalovirus exposure and HLA in healthy donors. TCRdb keeps only in-frame clones here, not all; method: immunoSEQ multiplex PCR. The sample lists approximately 70,000 clones, 85% to 95% occurring once. Sequenced sample: PBMCs. The receptors shown here come from a woman aged 18-35 years in good health and CMV-seronegative.

The chain has TRBV11-2 and TRBJ2-5, with 7 bases fitting TRBD2. Germline V gene data show CDR1 as SGHAT and CDR2 as FQNNGV. The CDR3 extends over 18 amino acids. The junction had 14 bases not matched to a gene; V was cut back by 1 base and J by 3 bases. CDR3 loop: CASSLAGPGLSPEETQYF. DNA of the CDR3: TGTGCCAGCAGCTTAGCGGGCCCGGGACTATCTCCAGAAGAGACCCAGTACTTC.

The rearrangement links TRBV7-2 to TRBJ2-3; 11 bases align to TRBD2. The CDR3 covers 16 residues. Germline trimming cut 5 bases from V and 6 bases from J; bases unmatched to any gene: 10. Germline CDR1 SGHTA, CDR2 FQGNSA. The CDR3 reads CASSHSSGRAGDTQYF. CDR3 DNA: TGTGCCAGCAGCCATAGTAGCGGGAGGGCAGGGGATACGCAGTATTTT.

The chain employs TRBV4-3 and TRBJ2-7; the D gene is possibly TRBD2 (5 bases). CDR1 and CDR2 (germline): LGHNA, YSLEER. This CDR3 contains 14 residues. The V gene lost 4 bases and the J gene lost 1 base, with 11 bases spanning the gap. In nucleotides, the CDR3 is TGCGCCAGCAGCCTTAACTCGGGGTCCTACGAGCAGTACTTC. It specifies CASSLNSGSYEQYF.

CDR3 in amino acids: CAITSVLGGNTEAFF. In DNA form, the CDR3 reads TGTGCCATCACCTCTGTCCTCGGGGGGAACACTGAAGCTTTCTTT. J is TRBJ1-1 and V is TRBV10-3; the D gene is possibly TRBD1 (5 bases). CDR1 is ENHRY, CDR2 SYGVKD, per germline. The CDR3 is made up of 15 amino acids. The V and J ends lost 7 bases and 1 base respectively, with 16 bases between them.

The rearrangement uses TRBV7-3 and TRBJ2-1, with a tentative D call TRBD2 (6 bases). The V gene's germline CDR1 is SGHTA and CDR2 FQGTGA. Trimming took 2 bases from V and 2 from J, leaving 13 bases between them. The CDR3 is made up of 16 amino acids. CDR3 in amino acids: CASSLASEGPYNEQFF. The DNA for the CDR3 is TGTGCCAGCAGCTTAGCTAGCGAGGGACCCTACAATGAGCAGTTCTTC.

V gene TRBV11-2 combines with J gene TRBJ2-1; maybe TRBD2 (7 bases). With 3 bases removed from V and 4 bases from J, the gap between germline ends came to 22 bases. The germline V gene has CDR1 SGHAT and CDR2 FQNNGV. The length of the CDR3 is 18 residues. CDR3 DNA: TGTGCCAGCAGCTTGAGAGCGCAAGGGGGGGCTTTATACAATGAGCAGTTCTTC. Residues: CASSLRAQGGALYNEQFF. The whole variable domain, remainder taken from reference TRBV11-2 and TRBJ2-1, is EAGVAQSPRYKIIEKRQSVAFWCNPISGHATLYWYQQILGQGPKLLIQFQNNGVVDDSQLPKDRFSAERLKGVDSTLKIQPAKLEDSAVYLCASSLRAQGGALYNEQFFGPGTRLTVL.